The T cell receptor beta chain described here comes from a study of blood T cell repertoires in COVID-19. Study information: Italy, Spain and the United States were the sources of the convalescent and acute COVID-19 samples. The cDNA or gDNA used as material had been derived from T cells, B-cell-depleted T cells, or PBMCs.

How the authors handled the data: Counts of nucleated cells, estimated from reference gene primer amplification, were obtained. The table came from immunoSEQ multiplex PCR; TCRdb's copy has only in-frame clones and leaves some out. V and J calls and clone size follow that table, whereas D and trimming were derived from the DNA. This sample has fewer than 70,000 clones, with 75% to 90% found just once. The germline CDR1 and CDR2 sequences are MNHEY and SVGEGT. With V trimmed by 2 bases and J by 4 bases, 11 bases remained unmatched. The CDR3 sequence is 17 residues long. The sample taken for sequencing was peripheral blood. The chain is built from TRBV6-2 or TRBV6-3 and TRBJ2-5; 9 nucleotides match TRBD1. This TCR was recovered from a human donor in a cohort sampled during active COVID-19. The CDR3 loop is CASSYLRTGEEAETQYF. In nucleotides, the CDR3 is TGTGCCAGCAGTTACCTAAGGACAGGGGAAGAGGCAGAGACCCAGTACTTC.